This T cell receptor beta chain was retrieved from a study of shared clonotypes between healthy human individuals. The study, taken as a whole, reports: Clonotype sharing among the donors was expected to vary with sequencing depth. Collection of samples was limited to blood; tissue repertoires likely differ.

Deep-level running was used for the assay. Sequenced by immunoSEQ multiplex PCR; TCRdb stores in-frame clones only, minus some. The table shows approximately 530,000 clones, with about 96% occurring only once. Recent vaccinations or acute infections were absent in the healthy HIV-negative adult donors. A single count supports this clone. The antigen is unknown. This CDR3 is built from 15 residues. CDR1 is GTSNPN, CDR2 SVGIG, per germline (reference sequence). Trimming left V 1 base short and J 6 bases short, with 15 bases between. The TCR sequence derives from a woman aged 30 to 39 in good health. The material sequenced was naive CD4+ T cells sorted from blood. Stated subset: CD45RA+ positively selected. V is TRBV30 and J is TRBJ2-2, with a weak D call TRBD2 (6 bases). This CDR3 reads CAWSDETRAAGELFF. CDR3 nucleotide sequence: TGTGCCTGGAGTGACGAGACTAGGGCCGCCGGGGAGCTGTTTTTT.